Following are 15 T cell receptor beta chains from one sample sequenced in a study of T cells after yellow fever vaccination. One entry per CDR3 protein results from TCRdb running MiXCR on the 5' RACE reads. The sample has 200,000 to 300,000 distinct CDR3 sequences, less than 7.5% seen once. The source was CD4+ T cells sorted from PBMCs, collected on the day of the yellow fever booster vaccination. Receptors were obtained from a man aged 30 to 39 who received the YFV17D yellow fever vaccine.

In this sample, this clonotype turned up a few times. The chain recombines TRBV14 with TRBJ2-5, with no clear D. The CDR3 totals 13 residues. The germline V gene has CDR1 SGHDN and CDR2 FVKESK. Trimming took 0 bases from V and 4 from J, leaving 6 bases between them. CDR3 sequence reads: CASSQDYRETQYF. CDR3 sequence (DNA): TGTGCCAGCAGCCAAGATTATAGAGAGACCCAGTACTTC.

This clonotype was seen at least ten times. V usage is TRBV14 and J usage is TRBJ2-3; D uncertain. The CDR3 sequence is 16 residues long. The germline V gene encodes CDR1 SGHDN and CDR2 FVKESK. The V end lost 1 base, the J end lost 0 bases, and 11 bases lay between the germline ends. CDR3 nucleotide sequence: TGTGCCAGCAGCCAAGTCAGGTCTACTAGCACAGATACGCAGTATTTT. Encoded protein: CASSQVRSTSTDTQYF.

This clonotype turned up a few times. The J gene is TRBJ2-1, the V gene TRBV4-3; 7 bases agree with TRBD2. This CDR3 has 16 residues. V was clipped by 0 bases and J by 10 bases; unmatched bases: 12. Germline V CDR1 and CDR2: LGHNA, YSLEER. The CDR3 sequence is CASSQEQAGVGREQFF. CDR3 coding DNA: TGCGCCAGCAGCCAAGAACAGGCGGGGGTGGGCCGGGAGCAGTTCTTC.

This clonotype turned up a few times. The chain uses TRBV7-2 and TRBJ2-1; the D gene is possibly TRBD1 (6 bases). Per the germline V gene, CDR1 is SGHTA and CDR2 is FQGNSA. Trimming took off 0 bases at V and 9 bases at J, with 12 bases between the two ends. The CDR3 totals 14 residues. The CDR3 nucleotides read TGTGCCAGCAGCTTAGCGCCGGGACAACGTGAGCAGTTCTTC. This codes for CASSLAPGQREQFF.

Only a few counts were recorded for this clonotype. This chain links TRBV7-2 with TRBJ2-3, with D tentatively TRBD1 (5 bases). The length of the CDR3 is 14 residues. The V end lost 1 base, the J end lost 7 bases, and 12 bases lay between the germline ends. Germline CDR1 reads SGHTA; CDR2 reads FQGNSA. The CDR3 region has the DNA TGTGCCAGCAGCTTAGATCAGGGTAGGAATACGCAGTATTTT. Its protein is CASSLDQGRNTQYF.

Many counts were recorded for this clonotype. V gene TRBV4-3 combines with J gene TRBJ2-2; no clear D. Trimming took 5 bases from V and 5 from J, leaving 18 bases between them. The germline V gene encodes CDR1 LGHNA and CDR2 YSLEER. This CDR3 has 16 residues. The CDR3 bases are TGCGCCAGCAGCGGCGACGGGTCGAGAAGGACCGGGGAGCTGTTTTTT. It specifies CASSGDGSRRTGELFF.

This clonotype was found many times. The chain recombines TRBV7-2 with TRBJ2-5, with D unresolved. V shed 5 bases and J shed 6 bases, with 10 bases lying between them. Germline assignment: CDR1 SGHTA and CDR2 FQGNSA. This CDR3 has 12 amino acids. CDR3 amino acids: CASSPNRKTQYF. CDR3 DNA sequence: TGTGCCAGCAGCCCGAACCGGAAGACCCAGTACTTC.

This CDR3 reads CSVVSGSSEQFF. For the CDR3, the DNA is TGCAGTGTCGTCTCGGGCTCGAGTGAGCAGTTCTTC. V gene TRBV20-1 combines with J gene TRBJ2-1; D is unresolved. The CDR3 length is 12 residues. With 7 bases removed from V and 9 bases from J, the gap between germline ends came to 16 bases. Germline assignment: CDR1 DFQATT and CDR2 SNEGSKA (reference sequence).

This clonotype showed up just a few times. The genes are TRBV18 and TRBJ2-7, with D uncertain. The CDR3 consists of 16 residues. Germline V CDR1 and CDR2: KGHSH, LQKENI. Trimming shortened V by 3 bases and J by 0 bases, and 15 bases separated the two germline ends. The CDR3 loop is CASSPDLLPVSYEQYF. DNA of the CDR3: TGTGCCAGCTCACCCGACCTACTACCGGTCTCCTACGAGCAGTACTTC.

This clonotype was found a few times. The chain recombines TRBV20-1 with TRBJ2-7, with 7 bases fitting TRBD2. With V trimmed by 6 bases and J by 0 bases, 11 bases remained unmatched. CDR1 DFQATT and CDR2 SNEGSKA come from the germline V gene (reference sequence). The CDR3 covers 15 residues. The CDR3 sequence is CSASKSGAYSYEQYF. The CDR3 nucleotides read TGCAGTGCCAGCAAAAGCGGGGCCTACTCCTACGAGCAGTACTTC.

This clonotype was seen a handful of times. The genes are TRBV20-1 and TRBJ2-1; D uncertain. In germline, CDR1 is DFQATT, CDR2 SNEGSKA (reference sequence). The CDR3 has 13 amino acids. V gave up 3 bases and J gave up 2 bases, with 8 bases separating them. CDR3 bases: TGCAGTGCTAGCGGATATACCTACAATGAGCAGTTCTTC. This sequence encodes CSASGYTYNEQFF.

This rearrangement joins TRBV7-2 to TRBJ2-1; 7 nucleotides line up with TRBD2. Germline assignment: CDR1 SGHTA and CDR2 FQGNSA. The CDR3 is 15 residues long. With V trimmed by 5 bases and J by 4 bases, 8 bases remained unmatched. CDR3 region: CASSEVGGGYNEQFF. CDR3 DNA sequence: TGTGCCAGCAGCGAAGTTGGGGGAGGGTACAATGAGCAGTTCTTC.

This clonotype was counted many times. The chain combines TRBV5-1 with TRBJ1-6; 8 bases are a match to TRBD1. The CDR3 runs to 14 residues. V lost 4 bases to trimming and J lost 8 bases; unmatched junction nucleotides: 5. CDR1 and CDR2 (germline): SGHRS, YFSETQ. This CDR3 is CASSPGTGDSPLHF. CDR3 bases: TGCGCCAGCAGCCCCGGGACAGGAGATTCACCCCTCCACTTT.

This clonotype was detected only a few times. This chain uses TRBV6-6 with TRBJ1-2; the D is unclear. From germline, CDR1 is MNHNY and CDR2 SVGAGI (reference sequence). Trimming cost V 2 bases and J 4 bases, with 8 bases left between them. CDR3 length equals 13 residues. The CDR3 loop is CASSYQSSYGYTF. CDR3 nucleotides: TGTGCCAGCAGTTACCAAAGTAGCTATGGCTACACCTTC.

This clonotype was seen a few times. The rearrangement uses TRBV3-1 and TRBJ2-5; 9 bases are shared with TRBD2. V lost 0 bases to trimming and J lost 5 bases; unmatched junction nucleotides: 10. The CDR3 loop spans 17 amino acids. Germline V gene lookup returns CDR1 LGHDT and CDR2 YNNKEL (reference sequence). The CDR3 loop reads CASSQDGWREGSETQYF. CDR3 in DNA: TGTGCCAGCAGCCAAGATGGCTGGCGGGAGGGCTCGGAGACCCAGTACTTC.